This T cell receptor (beta chain) emerged from a study of cytomegalovirus exposure and HLA in healthy donors. Study-level findings and limits: A few CMV-associated chains proved CMV antigen-specific in vitro. A later analysis reportedly identified an Asian-associated ancestry cluster as carrying fewer N-insertions than the roughly 600-donor mean.

V dropped 1 base and J dropped 4; count of bases not matched to a gene: 7. Germline V CDR1 and CDR2: MGHRA, YSYEKL. The CDR3 is 16 residues long. This clone showed up just once. Its cognate antigen is unknown. 60 Vbeta and 13 Jbeta primers were used in PCR. The data were produced by immunoSEQ multiplex PCR, yet TCRdb's version contains in-frame clones alone and is incomplete. The repertoire holds more than 150,000 clones, with approximately 79% as singletons. This receptor was identified in a girl under 18 in good health and CMV-seropositive. Sequenced material: PBMCs. The chain recombines TRBV4-1 with TRBJ2-3; 8 positions match TRBD1. CDR3 amino acids: CASSQALQGAADTQYF. The CDR3 DNA follows: TGCGCCAGCAGCCAAGCTTTGCAGGGGGCAGCAGATACGCAGTATTTT.